Below are 25 T cell receptor beta chains sequenced from a single sample in a study of blood T cells in healthy people across ages. Using a J-beta primer mix together with a sample-barcoded 5' primer, a second PCR was run for roughly 6 to 11 cycles. TCRdb re-called the 5' RACE reads through MiXCR, storing one row per CDR3 protein. The sample has about 400,000 distinct CDR3 sequences; 45% to 60% are singletons. The specimen was blood. These receptors were taken from a man between 60 and 70 years old in good health.

This clonotype showed up just a few times. The rearrangement uses TRBV7-6 and TRBJ2-3, with D perhaps TRBD1 or TRBD2 (5 bases each). Trimming left V 0 bases short and J 2 bases short, with 9 bases between. Germline V CDR1 and CDR2: SGHVS, FNYEAQ. The CDR3 extends over 15 amino acids. CDR3 loop: CASSLAGDPTDTQYF. CDR3 bases: TGTGCCAGCAGCTTAGCGGGGGACCCCACAGATACGCAGTATTTT.

This clonotype appeared a few times. The chain links TRBV20-1 to TRBJ2-6; maybe TRBD2 (5 bases). In germline, CDR1 is DFQATT, CDR2 SNEGSKA (reference sequence). The V gene lost 0 bases and the J gene lost 4 bases, with 10 bases spanning the gap. The CDR3 has 15 residues. In DNA form, the CDR3 reads TGCAGTGCTAGAGACCCTAGCTCAGGGGCCAACGTCCTGACTTTC. Translated: CSARDPSSGANVLTF.

This rearrangement joins TRBV7-2 to TRBJ2-5; D uncertain. The CDR3 has 14 residues. Between the trimmed V and J ends, which lost 5 bases and 4 bases, there was a span of 14 bases. Germline V gives CDR1 SGHTA, CDR2 FQGNSA. CDR3 sequence (DNA): TGTGCCAGCAGCCCCGGAGTAGACGCAGAGACCCAGTACTTC. Translation: CASSPGVDAETQYF.

This clonotype was counted a few times. The CDR3 is CSAPVTSEYEQYF. The CDR3 DNA is TGCAGTGCCCCCGTGACTAGCGAGTACGAGCAGTACTTC. The chain carries TRBV20-1 and TRBJ2-7; TRBD2 agrees at 8 bases. This CDR3 comprises 13 residues. V was pared by 6 bases and J by 4 bases, with 8 bases of the junction left unmatched. CDR1 DFQATT and CDR2 SNEGSKA come from the germline V gene (reference sequence).

This clonotype appeared a single time. The J gene is TRBJ2-7, the V gene TRBV20-1; D perhaps matches TRBD1 (5 bases). Trimming took off 3 bases at V and 0 bases at J, with 9 bases between the two ends. Germline CDR1 and CDR2: DFQATT and SNEGSKA (reference sequence). CDR3 length equals 13 residues. The CDR3: CSARDDSSYEQYF. CDR3 sequence (DNA): TGCAGTGCTAGGGATGACAGCTCCTACGAGCAGTACTTC.

V and J are TRBV20-1 and TRBJ1-5, with D possibly being TRBD1 (5 bases). Germline CDR1 reads DFQATT; CDR2 reads SNEGSKA (reference sequence). This CDR3 spans 15 amino acids. V was clipped by 3 bases and J by 3 bases, with 15 bases between them. This CDR3 is CSARHLGGDNQPQHF. The DNA of the CDR3 is TGCAGTGCTAGGCACCTGGGGGGGGACAATCAGCCCCAGCATTTT.

The V gene is TRBV9, the J gene TRBJ2-4; D gene ambiguous. Matching the DNA end better, TRBJ2-5 makes the J call doubtful. This CDR3 is 16 amino acids long. Per the germline V gene, CDR1 is SGDLS and CDR2 is YYNGEE. The CDR3 sequence: CASSVEAGLLQETQYF. CDR3 DNA: TGTGCCAGCAGCGTAGAGGCAGGTCTCCTCCAAGAGACCCAGTACTTC.

The rearrangement links TRBV2 to TRBJ1-2; 8 bases fit TRBD1. CDR1 is SNHLY and CDR2 is FYNNEI in the germline V gene. V shed 1 base, J shed 8 bases, and the junction held 3 bases outside the gene matches. The CDR3 is made up of 13 amino acids. Here the CDR3 reads CASSEDRGAGYTF. The CDR3, as DNA: TGTGCCAGCAGTGAAGACAGGGGGGCAGGCTACACCTTC.

This clonotype has at least ten counts. This chain uses TRBV11-2 with TRBJ2-7, with 9 nucleotides matching TRBD1. This CDR3 is 14 amino acids long. V was pared by 5 bases and J by 2 bases, with 4 bases of the junction left unmatched. Germline V gene data show CDR1 as SGHAT and CDR2 as FQNNGV. The CDR3 nucleotides are TGTGCCAGCAGCATCGACAGGGGGGCCTACGAGCAGTACTTC. It is translated as CASSIDRGAYEQYF.

This clonotype was counted many times. The rearrangement joins TRBV18 to TRBJ1-1; D gene ambiguous. The CDR3 contains 13 residues. Trimming stripped 2 bases from V and 1 base from J, with 5 bases between. Germline V CDR1 and CDR2: KGHSH, LQKENI. CDR3 residues: CASSPGANTEAFF. Here the CDR3 DNA reads TGTGCCAGCTCACCAGGAGCGAACACTGAAGCTTTCTTT.

Worth noting for this clonotype: One junction end disagrees with the germline gene, perhaps due to a read error. The chain employs TRBV7-2 and TRBJ2-7; tentative D call: TRBD2 (6 bases). The germline V gene has CDR1 SGHTA and CDR2 FQGNSA. The CDR3 length is 12 residues. The CDR3 nucleotides are TGTGCCAGCAGCGGTAGCGGTTACGGGCAGTACTTC. This sequence encodes CASSGSGYGQYF.

This chain connects TRBV15 to TRBJ2-3, with D possibly being TRBD1 (6 bases). Trimming stripped 9 bases from V and 4 bases from J, with 14 bases between. This CDR3 is 13 amino acids long. Per the germline V gene, CDR1 is LNHNV and CDR2 is YYDKDF (reference sequence). The CDR3 DNA is TGTGCCACGGGGGCTGGTTTGGCAGATACGCAGTATTTT. This sequence encodes CATGAGLADTQYF.

A note on this clonotype: Germline and junction disagree at one end, which may indicate a read error. The rearrangement uses TRBV18 and TRBJ1-5, with 7 positions matching TRBD1. This CDR3 has 14 amino acids. From germline, CDR1 is KGHSH and CDR2 LQKENI. The CDR3 nucleotides are TGTGCCAGCTCACCCCGACAGGGCAATCGGCCCCAGCATTTT. Its translation: CASSPRQGNRPQHF.

In this sample, this clonotype turned up a few times. The genes are TRBV7-3 and TRBJ2-6, with D possibly being TRBD1 or TRBD2 (7 bases each). Per the germline V gene, CDR1 is SGHTA and CDR2 is FQGTGA. Trimming removed 8 bases from V and 3 bases from J, with 14 bases in between. CDR3 length: 15 amino acids. In DNA, the CDR3 is TGTGCCAGCGGGGAGGGGGCGCTTGGGGCCAACGTCCTGACTTTC. Translated: CASGEGALGANVLTF.

V is TRBV2 and J is TRBJ1-5; D perhaps matches TRBD1 (6 bases). Trimming took 7 bases from V and 4 from J, leaving 11 bases between them. Germline values: CDR1 SNHLY, CDR2 FYNNEI. This CDR3 region has 13 residues. The CDR3 sequence is CASKGDQNQPQHF. In DNA form, the CDR3 reads TGTGCCAGCAAGGGGGACCAGAATCAGCCCCAGCATTTT.

This chain links TRBV4-3 with TRBJ2-7; a weak D match, TRBD1 (5 bases). Deletions cut 0 bases from V and 2 bases from J, with 11 bases between. The V gene's germline CDR1 is LGHNA and CDR2 YSLEER. The CDR3 loop spans 15 amino acids. DNA of the CDR3: TGCGCCAGCAGCCAAGATCTAGGGGCCACCTACGAGCAGTACTTC. Translated, it gives CASSQDLGATYEQYF.

This clonotype was seen repeatedly, ten times or more. The rearrangement joins TRBV2 to TRBJ2-7; a possible D gene is TRBD2 (5 bases). Trimming cost V 6 bases and J 2 bases, with 17 bases left between them. This CDR3 is built from 15 residues. Per germline, CDR1 SNHLY and CDR2 FYNNEI. CDR3 nucleotide sequence: TGTGCCAGCAGCCCGTTCGGGGTAACCCCCTACGAGCAGTACTTC. As protein: CASSPFGVTPYEQYF.

The chain carries TRBV20-1 and TRBJ2-7; 7 positions match TRBD2. Germline CDR1 DFQATT, CDR2 SNEGSKA (reference sequence). The CDR3 has 12 residues. V trimming: 6 bases; J trimming: 7 bases; junction bases outside the gene matches: 9. CDR3 sequence: CSAWGGKKEQYF. The CDR3 region has the DNA TGCAGTGCCTGGGGGGGAAAAAAGGAGCAGTACTTC.

The chain recombines TRBV2 with TRBJ2-3; 12 nucleotides align to TRBD2. This CDR3 has 18 residues. In germline, CDR1 is SNHLY, CDR2 FYNNEI. Trimming cost V 7 bases and J 14 bases; bases outside gene matches: 25. The CDR3 reads CASILRVLAGGENRYAYF. The CDR3 region has the DNA TGTGCCAGCATCTTAAGGGTGCTAGCGGGAGGGGAAAACAGATACGCGTATTTT. The variable domain in full, with the rest retrieved from reference TRBV2 and TRBJ2-3, is EPEVTQTPSHQVTQMGQEVILRCVPISNHLYFYWYRQILGQKVEFLVSFYNNEISEKSEIFDDQFSVERPDGSNFTLKIRSTKLEDSAMYFCASILRVLAGGENRYAYFGPGTRLTVL.

This clonotype appeared a few times. V usage is TRBV29-1 and J usage is TRBJ2-3; 8 bases align to TRBD2. CDR3 length: 12 residues. The V gene end was trimmed by 7 bases and the J gene end by 5 bases; junction bases not matched to a gene: 5. The germline V gene encodes CDR1 SQVTM and CDR2 ANQGSEA. The CDR3 sequence is CSGGLARDTQYF. CDR3 nucleotides: TGCAGCGGCGGACTAGCCAGAGATACGCAGTATTTT.

J is TRBJ2-3 and V is TRBV20-1; 9 bases are shared with TRBD2. Trimming at V came to 1 base and at J to 8 bases, leaving 10 bases not matched to a gene. CDR1 is DFQATT and CDR2 is SNEGSKA in the germline V gene (reference sequence). CDR3 size: 15 residues. The CDR3 bases are TGCAGTGCTAGAGGGCTAGCGGGGAGTCCGAGTACGCAGTATTTT. Amino acids: CSARGLAGSPSTQYF.

This clonotype has just a few counts. The chain has TRBV7-2 and TRBJ2-5, with a possible D match to TRBD1 (6 bases). Germline assignment: CDR1 SGHTA and CDR2 FQGNSA. V was clipped by 1 base and J by 11 bases, with 20 bases between them. This CDR3 contains 15 residues. CDR3 coding DNA: TGTGCCAGCAGCTTAGTGGCAGGGGTGGATGGGAAGCAGTACTTC. Translation gives CASSLVAGVDGKQYF.

The chain is built from TRBV28 and TRBJ1-1, with 10 bases lining up with TRBD1. Germline loops: CDR1 MDHEN, CDR2 SYDVKM. After removal of 3 bases from V and 10 bases from J, the junction contained 8 bases not matched to a gene. This CDR3 has 14 residues. Written as DNA, the CDR3 is TGTGCCAGCAGTTTGTTGGGGGGACAGGGGAGAGCTTTCTTT. As protein: CASSLLGGQGRAFF.

V and J are TRBV6-6 and TRBJ2-1, with D tentatively TRBD1 (9 bases). The germline V gene encodes CDR1 MNHNY and CDR2 SVGAGI (reference sequence). V was clipped by 6 bases and J by 6 bases, with 24 bases between them. The CDR3 contains 17 residues. Written as DNA, the CDR3 is TGTGCCAGCAGCCAGAAAACAGGGGGCGGGGGGTGCAATGAGCAGTTCTTC. As protein: CASSQKTGGGGCNEQFF.

The chain carries TRBV9 and TRBJ2-3, with 7 positions matching TRBD1. Germline lookup yields CDR1 SGDLS and CDR2 YYNGEE. V dropped 2 bases and J dropped 2; count of bases not matched to a gene: 8. The CDR3 totals 16 residues. The CDR3 bases are TGTGCCAGCAGCGTGACAGGGATGCAGGTCACAGATACGCAGTATTTT. Amino acids: CASSVTGMQVTDTQYF.